The rows below give T cell receptor beta chains drawn from one sample of a study of prognosis after radiotherapy for stage I lung cancer. TCRdb recomputed calls from the multiplex PCR reads with MiXCR, one row per CDR3 protein. Of fewer than 50,000 distinct CDR3 sequences detected, roughly 24% appear once; the ten largest clones hold less than 30%. Sample: PBMCs, taken before or after stereotactic body radiation therapy (not recorded which). The receptors shown here come from a donor aged 50 or older with non-small cell lung cancer. The CDR3 runs from the conserved cysteine through the conserved F or W. D genes are given only for firm matches. Part of the rows lack a size; the others show once, few, many or a class for expanded clones.

TRBJ2-7,TRBV20-1,TRBD2,many,CSVSMGPTSGSYEQYF,TGCAGTGTCTCGATGGGGCCCACTAGCGGTTCCTACGAGCAGTACTTC
TRBJ1-2,TRBV27,.,many,CASSLTGRAYGYTF,TGTGCCAGCAGTTTAACAGGCCGGGCGTATGGCTACACCTTC
TRBJ2-7,TRBV10-3,.,.,CATKQGEEQYF,TGTGCCACTAAACAGGGCGAAGAGCAGTACTTC
TRBJ2-7,TRBV4-1,.,many,CASSQSINLYEQYF,TGCGCCAGCAGCCAATCTATTAACCTCTACGAGCAGTACTTC
TRBJ1-2,TRBV7-9,.,many,CASSPAEGTAF,TGTGCCAGCAGCCCGGCCGAAGGGACCGCCTTC
TRBJ2-1,TRBV15,.,many,CATSTGFGNEQFF,TGTGCCACCAGCACCGGGTTCGGCAATGAGCAGTTCTTC
TRBJ2-3,TRBV6-2/TRBV6-3,TRBD2,.,CAIPGLARDTQYF,TGTGCCATCCCGGGACTAGCAAGAGATACGCAGTATTTT
TRBJ2-2,TRBV5-4,.,.,CASSPTSPEGELFF,TGTGCCAGCAGCCCCACCAGTCCAGAAGGGGAGCTGTTTTTT
TRBJ2-5,TRBV20-1,.,many,CSARGDNPTLQETQYF,TGCAGTGCTAGAGGGGACAACCCAACCCTCCAAGAGACCCAGTACTTC
TRBJ2-3,TRBV5-1,TRBD2,many,CASSKRGDTDTQYF,TGCGCCAGCAGCAAGCGGGGGGACACAGATACGCAGTATTTT
TRBJ2-7,TRBV2,TRBD1,many,CASSRDRDEQYF,TGTGCCAGCAGCAGGGACAGGGACGAGCAGTACTTC
TRBJ2-3,TRBV28,TRBD2,.,CASSLGLAGATDTQYF,TGTGCCAGCAGTTTAGGACTAGCAGGGGCAACAGATACGCAGTATTTT